What follows describes a single TCR beta chain. Trimming removed 5 bases from V and 4 bases from J; junction bases left unmatched: 9. CDR3 size: 15 residues. In germline, CDR1 is MNHEY, CDR2 SVGAGI. The assay was immunoSEQ multiplex PCR, and TCRdb's table has in-frame clones only and misses some. The sample holds under 75,000 clones, around 80% seen once. The data stem from a study of blood T cell repertoires in COVID-19. Study-wide background: From the United States, Italy and Spain came samples of acute and convalescent COVID-19.

The sequenced sample consisted of peripheral blood. This TCR was recovered from a woman aged 70-85 years with acute or convalescent COVID-19. The rearrangement uses TRBV6-5 and TRBJ1-2, with 8 bases matching TRBD1. In nucleotides, the CDR3 is TGTGCCAGCAGTAGGACAGGGAGGCTTAGCTATGGCTACACCTTC. Protein: CASSRTGRLSYGYTF.